The rows below give T cell receptor beta chains drawn from one sample of a study of technical replicates of blood from a few donors. TCRdb's copy holds only in-frame clones and misses some; the assay was immunoSEQ multiplex PCR. This table has 70,000 to 75,000 clones, roughly 94% appearing once. Sequencing was performed on T cells isolated from PBMCs. Receptors originate from a human donor in good health. CDR3s include the opening cysteine and the closing phenylalanine or tryptophan. Fields, in order: clone size, D gene, V gene, J gene, CDR3 DNA, CDR3 protein. A D gene is named only where the DNA matches it firmly. Only some rows state a clone size, as once, few, many or a class for expanded clones.

clone size: NA
D gene: NA
V gene: TRBV14
J gene: TRBJ1-2
CDR3 DNA: TGTGCCAGCAGCCAAGTTCGTACAGGGAACTATGGCTACACCTTC
CDR3 protein: CASSQVRTGNYGYTF

clone size: NA
D gene: NA
V gene: TRBV6-5
J gene: TRBJ1-2
CDR3 DNA: TGTGCCAGCAGTTACTCGACGGGACTGCTTCTTGGTGGCTACACCTTC
CDR3 protein: CASSYSTGLLLGGYTF

clone size: NA
D gene: NA
V gene: TRBV30
J gene: TRBJ1-2
CDR3 DNA: TGTGCCTGGCAATCGACAGTTAACTATGGCTACACCTTC
CDR3 protein: CAWQSTVNYGYTF

clone size: NA
D gene: TRBD1
V gene: TRBV19
J gene: TRBJ1-5
CDR3 DNA: TGTGCCAGTACCTTAATGACAGGGGTTAATCAGCCCCAGCATTTT
CDR3 protein: CASTLMTGVNQPQHF

clone size: NA
D gene: NA
V gene: TRBV5-1
J gene: TRBJ1-1
CDR3 DNA: TGCGCCAGCAGCTTCAGGACAAGGGACACTGAAGCTTTCTTT
CDR3 protein: CASSFRTRDTEAFF

clone size: once
D gene: NA
V gene: TRBV7-9
J gene: TRBJ2-1
CDR3 DNA: TGTGCCAGCAGCTTAGGGGGGGAACCCTACAATGAGCAGTTCTTC
CDR3 protein: CASSLGGEPYNEQFF

clone size: NA
D gene: NA
V gene: TRBV28
J gene: TRBJ1-1
CDR3 DNA: TGTGCCAGCAGTAGCCCCCCGGGGAACACTGAAGCTTTCTTT
CDR3 protein: CASSSPPGNTEAFF

clone size: NA
D gene: NA
V gene: TRBV6-6
J gene: TRBJ1-5
CDR3 DNA: TGTGCCAGCAGTTATAGGAGTCAGCCCCAGCATTTT
CDR3 protein: CASSYRSQPQHF

clone size: NA
D gene: TRBD1
V gene: TRBV7-6
J gene: TRBJ1-3
CDR3 DNA: TGTGCCAGCAGCTCCACAGGGGGCGGTAGGGGAAACACCATATATTTT
CDR3 protein: CASSSTGGGRGNTIYF

clone size: NA
D gene: TRBD2
V gene: TRBV2
J gene: TRBJ2-1
CDR3 DNA: TGTGCCAGCACCGATGGCCGGGGGGGGTACAATGAGCAGTTCTTC
CDR3 protein: CASTDGRGGYNEQFF

clone size: NA
D gene: NA
V gene: TRBV30
J gene: TRBJ2-3
CDR3 DNA: TGTGCCTGGAGAGGAGGGGTAATCACAGATACGCAGTATTTT
CDR3 protein: CAWRGGVITDTQYF

clone size: NA
D gene: TRBD2
V gene: TRBV4-2
J gene: TRBJ2-7
CDR3 DNA: TGTGCCAGCAGCCACCGACTAGCGGAAGCCTACGAGCAGTACTTC
CDR3 protein: CASSHRLAEAYEQYF

clone size: NA
D gene: TRBD2
V gene: TRBV5-1
J gene: TRBJ2-4
CDR3 DNA: TGCGCCAGCAGCTTGGTTGCTAGCGGGGCGGCCAAAAACATTCAGTACTTC
CDR3 protein: CASSLVASGAAKNIQYF

clone size: NA
D gene: NA
V gene: TRBV28
J gene: TRBJ2-7
CDR3 DNA: TGTGCCAGCAGTTTTCCGGGATCCGAGCAGTACTTC
CDR3 protein: CASSFPGSEQYF

clone size: NA
D gene: NA
V gene: TRBV13
J gene: TRBJ2-7
CDR3 DNA: TGTGCCAGCAGCTTAGGCGTCCACGAGCAGTACTTC
CDR3 protein: CASSLGVHEQYF

clone size: NA
D gene: NA
V gene: TRBV2
J gene: TRBJ2-1
CDR3 DNA: TGTGCCAGCCAAACCCCCCGGGTTTATGAGCAGTTCTTC
CDR3 protein: CASQTPRVYEQFF

clone size: NA
D gene: TRBD1
V gene: TRBV16
J gene: TRBJ2-7
CDR3 DNA: TGTGCCAGCAGCGAGACCGGGACAGGGGACTACGAGCAGTACTTC
CDR3 protein: CASSETGTGDYEQYF

clone size: NA
D gene: NA
V gene: TRBV19
J gene: TRBJ2-7
CDR3 DNA: TGTGCCAGTAGGTTCCGGGGATCGGGATCCTACGAGCAGTACTTC
CDR3 protein: CASRFRGSGSYEQYF

clone size: NA
D gene: NA
V gene: TRBV2
J gene: TRBJ1-3
CDR3 DNA: TGTGCCAGCGCAGGAGGGGATCACTCTGGAAACACCATATATTTT
CDR3 protein: CASAGGDHSGNTIYF

clone size: NA
D gene: NA
V gene: TRBV4-1
J gene: TRBJ2-2
CDR3 DNA: TGCGCCAGCAGCCAAGGGCCGATGAACACCGGGGAGCTGTTTTTT
CDR3 protein: CASSQGPMNTGELFF

clone size: NA
D gene: TRBD1
V gene: TRBV7-3
J gene: TRBJ1-4
CDR3 DNA: TGTGCCAGCAGCAAGGGACAGGGCGAAAAACTGTTTTTT
CDR3 protein: CASSKGQGEKLFF

clone size: NA
D gene: NA
V gene: TRBV28
J gene: TRBJ1-5
CDR3 DNA: TGTGCCAGCAGTACCGGTGGTAGCAATCAGCCCCAGCATTTT
CDR3 protein: CASSTGGSNQPQHF

clone size: NA
D gene: TRBD2
V gene: TRBV6-5
J gene: TRBJ2-7
CDR3 DNA: TGTGCCAGCAGTCCACAAGCGGGAGTCATAGGCGAGCAGTACTTC
CDR3 protein: CASSPQAGVIGEQYF

clone size: NA
D gene: TRBD1
V gene: TRBV6-5
J gene: TRBJ2-7
CDR3 DNA: TGTGCCAGCAGTTTATTGACAGGGGGCCGATCCTTC
CDR3 protein: CASSLLTGGRSF

clone size: NA
D gene: NA
V gene: TRBV6-1
J gene: TRBJ1-5
CDR3 DNA: TGTGCCAGCAGTGTAGAGTTGAACAATCAGCCCCAGCATTTT
CDR3 protein: CASSVELNNQPQHF

clone size: NA
D gene: NA
V gene: TRBV7-6
J gene: TRBJ2-5
CDR3 DNA: TGTGCCAGCAGGCAGGGCCAGACCCAGTACTTC
CDR3 protein: CASRQGQTQYF

clone size: NA
D gene: NA
V gene: TRBV6-4
J gene: TRBJ2-1
CDR3 DNA: TGTGCCAGCAGTGACTCAGAGTGCAATGAGCAGTTCTTC
CDR3 protein: CASSDSECNEQFF

clone size: NA
D gene: TRBD2
V gene: TRBV27
J gene: TRBJ2-1
CDR3 DNA: TGTGCCAGCAGTTTATGGGGCCTGCTCCCGCGGGGGGAGGTCAATGAGCAGTTCTTC
CDR3 protein: CASSLWGLLPRGEVNEQFF

clone size: NA
D gene: TRBD2
V gene: TRBV9
J gene: TRBJ2-2
CDR3 DNA: TGTGCCAGCAGCACAACTAGCGGGAGGCCTGCCACCGGGGAGCTGTTTTTT
CDR3 protein: CASSTTSGRPATGELFF

clone size: NA
D gene: TRBD1
V gene: TRBV9
J gene: TRBJ2-2
CDR3 DNA: TGTGCCAGCAGCTATGGGACAGCGAACACCGGGGAGCTGTTTTTT
CDR3 protein: CASSYGTANTGELFF

clone size: NA
D gene: NA
V gene: TRBV5-1
J gene: TRBJ2-2
CDR3 DNA: TGCGCCAGCAGCTCGGAGGGTTTAGTCGTCGGGGAGCTGTTTTTT
CDR3 protein: CASSSEGLVVGELFF

clone size: NA
D gene: TRBD2
V gene: TRBV28
J gene: TRBJ2-7
CDR3 DNA: TGTGCCAGCAGGGGACTAGCATCTTACGAGCAGTACTTC
CDR3 protein: CASRGLASYEQYF

clone size: NA
D gene: TRBD2
V gene: TRBV6-1
J gene: TRBJ2-2
CDR3 DNA: TGTGCCAGCAGTGAAGCCGGACTAGCGGGAGGGCCGGTGGACACCGGGGAGCTGTTTTTT
CDR3 protein: CASSEAGLAGGPVDTGELFF

clone size: NA
D gene: NA
V gene: TRBV28
J gene: TRBJ1-1
CDR3 DNA: TGTGCCAGCAGTTTATGGAACAGGTTTTCGGGCCTACCCATAAAAAACACTGAAGCTTTCTTT
CDR3 protein: CASSLWNRFSGLPIKNTEAFF

clone size: NA
D gene: NA
V gene: TRBV28
J gene: TRBJ1-1
CDR3 DNA: TGTGCCAGCAAGGAGCTGGTCGACACTGAAGCTTTCTTT
CDR3 protein: CASKELVDTEAFF

clone size: NA
D gene: TRBD1
V gene: TRBV19
J gene: TRBJ1-2
CDR3 DNA: TGTGCCAGTAGTATTCCCCGCTCCCAACAGGGGGCTTACTATGGCTACACCTTC
CDR3 protein: CASSIPRSQQGAYYGYTF

clone size: NA
D gene: NA
V gene: TRBV21-1
J gene: TRBJ2-7
CDR3 DNA: TGTGCCAGCAGGAACGTGGCCCACCATGGTGCCGAGCAGTACTTC
CDR3 protein: CASRNVAHHGAEQYF

clone size: NA
D gene: NA
V gene: TRBV28
J gene: TRBJ1-5
CDR3 DNA: TGTGCCAGCAATCGGGACTCCAATCAGCCCCAGCATTTT
CDR3 protein: CASNRDSNQPQHF

clone size: NA
D gene: TRBD1
V gene: TRBV7-9
J gene: TRBJ1-2
CDR3 DNA: TGTGCCAGCTCGCCAGGGGGCGCGCATGGCTACACCTTC
CDR3 protein: CASSPGGAHGYTF

clone size: NA
D gene: NA
V gene: TRBV7-9
J gene: TRBJ2-1
CDR3 DNA: TGTGCCAGCATCCCCCCGCGGTTCGACAATGAGCAGTTCTTC
CDR3 protein: CASIPPRFDNEQFF

clone size: NA
D gene: TRBD2
V gene: TRBV5-6
J gene: TRBJ2-5
CDR3 DNA: TGTGCCAGCAGCTTGGGGTTCAGCGGGGGTTTAGCGATGACCCAGTACTTC
CDR3 protein: CASSLGFSGGLAMTQYF

clone size: NA
D gene: NA
V gene: TRBV19
J gene: TRBJ2-1
CDR3 DNA: TGTGCCAGTAGTACAGGGGGGTTGGACAATGAGCAGTTCTTC
CDR3 protein: CASSTGGLDNEQFF

clone size: NA
D gene: TRBD2
V gene: TRBV19
J gene: TRBJ2-1
CDR3 DNA: TGTGCCAGTACGGCGGGAGGGAGTGATGAGCAGTTCTTC
CDR3 protein: CASTAGGSDEQFF

clone size: NA
D gene: NA
V gene: TRBV4-1
J gene: TRBJ2-2
CDR3 DNA: TGCGCCAGCAGCCGTGCCTCGGGGAGGTTCGGCACCGGGGAGCTGTTTTTT
CDR3 protein: CASSRASGRFGTGELFF

clone size: NA
D gene: NA
V gene: TRBV2
J gene: TRBJ2-6
CDR3 DNA: TGTGCCAGCAGTAGAGACAGCTCTGGGGCCAACGTCCTGACTTTC
CDR3 protein: CASSRDSSGANVLTF

clone size: NA
D gene: NA
V gene: TRBV27
J gene: TRBJ2-2
CDR3 DNA: TGTGCCAGCAGTTTAGGGCAGGGGCGGAAGAACACCGGGGAGCTGTTTTTT
CDR3 protein: CASSLGQGRKNTGELFF

clone size: NA
D gene: NA
V gene: TRBV2
J gene: TRBJ2-1
CDR3 DNA: TGTGCCAGCAGTGACGAGCCTTGGAATGAGCAGTTCTTC
CDR3 protein: CASSDEPWNEQFF

clone size: NA
D gene: NA
V gene: TRBV15
J gene: TRBJ1-3
CDR3 DNA: TGTGCCACAGGCGACAGGCGACGGGGAAACACCATATATTTT
CDR3 protein: CATGDRRRGNTIYF

clone size: once
D gene: NA
V gene: TRBV19
J gene: TRBJ1-1
CDR3 DNA: TGTGCCAGTAGTTTACAGCCCAACGCGAACACTGAAGCTTTCTTT
CDR3 protein: CASSLQPNANTEAFF

clone size: few
D gene: NA
V gene: TRBV19
J gene: TRBJ1-2
CDR3 DNA: TGTGCCAGTAGTGCCGGCACCAGGGGCTACACCTTC
CDR3 protein: CASSAGTRGYTF

clone size: NA
D gene: TRBD1
V gene: TRBV6-1
J gene: TRBJ2-5
CDR3 DNA: TGTGCCAGCACTTTAGGGACAGTAGAGACCCAGTACTTC
CDR3 protein: CASTLGTVETQYF

clone size: NA
D gene: NA
V gene: TRBV10-3
J gene: TRBJ2-2
CDR3 DNA: TGTGCCATCTCAGGGTCCGGGGAGCTGTTTTTT
CDR3 protein: CAISGSGELFF

clone size: NA
D gene: TRBD1
V gene: TRBV29-1
J gene: TRBJ1-2
CDR3 DNA: TGCAGCGTCGTCGGACAGGCGCTATATGGCTACACCTTC
CDR3 protein: CSVVGQALYGYTF

clone size: NA
D gene: NA
V gene: TRBV11-2
J gene: TRBJ2-7
CDR3 DNA: TGTGCCAGCAGCTTAGATATGTCCTGGGCCCTCTCCTACGAGCAGTACTTC
CDR3 protein: CASSLDMSWALSYEQYF

clone size: NA
D gene: NA
V gene: TRBV19
J gene: TRBJ2-7
CDR3 DNA: TGTGCCAGTAGTATAGTAGAGGGCTCCTACGAGCAGTACTTC
CDR3 protein: CASSIVEGSYEQYF

clone size: NA
D gene: NA
V gene: TRBV19
J gene: TRBJ1-2
CDR3 DNA: TGTGCCAGTTCAGCCGGGACTGAAGCTAACTATGGCTACACCTTC
CDR3 protein: CASSAGTEANYGYTF

clone size: NA
D gene: NA
V gene: TRBV2
J gene: TRBJ1-5
CDR3 DNA: TGTGCCACCAAGAAGGCCGGCACAGGCGGTCAGCCCCAGCATTTT
CDR3 protein: CATKKAGTGGQPQHF